Listed here are 23 T cell receptor beta chains from one sample, sequenced in a study of siplizumab effects on memory and regulatory T cells. The repertoire was sequenced with immunoSEQ multiplex PCR; TCRdb's copy has only in-frame clones and lacks some. The sample shows tens of thousands of clones, roughly 96% of them seen only once. Material for sequencing was naive CD4+ T cells sorted from blood. The receptors come from a human donor in good health.

The chain is built from TRBV5-4 and TRBJ1-1; D might be TRBD1 (5 bases). V was pared by 4 bases and J by 0 bases, with 13 bases between. The CDR3 contains 15 residues. Germline loops: CDR1 SGHNT, CDR2 YYREEE (reference sequence). The CDR3 region is CASSPRDSLNTEAFF. CDR3 sequence (DNA): TGTGCCAGCAGCCCACGAGACAGTTTGAACACTGAAGCTTTCTTT.

The genes are TRBV6-1 and TRBJ1-2; maybe TRBD1 (5 bases). The V and J ends lost 6 bases and 8 bases respectively, with 16 bases between them. This CDR3 region has 13 residues. CDR1 is MNHNS, CDR2 SASEGT, per germline. This CDR3 reads CASRQASGWGYTF. The CDR3 DNA sequence: TGTGCCAGCAGACAGGCCTCGGGTTGGGGCTACACCTTC.

This chain uses TRBV5-6 with TRBJ1-5, with 7 bases identical to TRBD1. This CDR3 spans 15 amino acids. Per germline, CDR1 SGHDT and CDR2 YYEEEE. V dropped 4 bases and J dropped 2; count of bases not matched to a gene: 6. The CDR3 bases are TGTGCCAGCAGCCGACGAACAGGGGGCAATCAGCCCCAGCATTTT. Its protein is CASSRRTGGNQPQHF.

This clone occurred once. The V call is TRBV5-5, the J call TRBJ2-5; perhaps D is TRBD1 or TRBD2 (6 bases each). V lost 3 bases, J lost 10 bases, and 16 bases lay in between. Germline V CDR1 and CDR2: SGHKS, YYEKEE (reference sequence). The CDR3 runs to 13 residues. In DNA, the CDR3 is TGTGCCAGCAGCTCCTTGGGGGGCCGGGACCAGTACTTC. Its translation is CASSSLGGRDQYF.

The chain links TRBV7-2 to TRBJ1-1; D unresolved. CDR3 size: 13 residues. Trimming cost V 5 bases and J 1 base, with 8 bases left between them. CDR1 and CDR2 from the germline V gene are SGHTA and FQGNSA. The CDR3 DNA sequence: TGTGCCAGCAGCCCTGAATGGAACACTGAAGCTTTCTTT. It codes for CASSPEWNTEAFF.

The chain carries TRBV5-1 and TRBJ1-4; D gene uncertain. V was shortened by 0 bases and J by 0 bases, with 6 bases between the two germline ends. The CDR3 extends over 15 amino acids. Germline CDR1 reads SGHRS; CDR2 reads YFSETQ. In DNA, the CDR3 is TGCGCCAGCAGCTTGGCCCGTGCAACTAATGAAAAACTGTTTTTT. Protein: CASSLARATNEKLFF.

This clone was counted once. This chain connects TRBV11-2 to TRBJ2-7; 7 nucleotides match TRBD1. This CDR3 contains 16 residues. Per the germline V gene, CDR1 is SGHAT and CDR2 is FQNNGV. The V segment lost 5 bases and the J segment 4 bases; nucleotides outside the gene matches: 14. CDR3 region: CASSDNRGSLWYEQYF. CDR3 coding DNA: TGTGCCAGCAGCGATAACAGGGGATCACTATGGTACGAGCAGTACTTC.

The chain combines TRBV7-3 with TRBJ2-3; TRBD1 matches 9 bases. Trimming cost V 5 bases and J 3 bases; bases outside gene matches: 9. Germline V CDR1 and CDR2: SGHTA, FQGTGA. The CDR3 length is 16 residues. Here the CDR3 reads CASSKTGTGSTDTQYF. The CDR3 DNA reads TGTGCCAGCAGCAAAACCGGGACAGGGTCTACAGATACGCAGTATTTT. Based on the CDR3 plus reference TRBV7-3 and TRBJ2-3, the full variable domain is GAGVSQTPSNKVTEKGKYVELRCDPISGHTALYWYRQSLGQGPEFLIYFQGTGAADDSGLPNDRFFAVRPEGSVSTLKIQRTERGDSAVYLCASSKTGTGSTDTQYFGPGTRLTVL.

The genes are TRBV20-1 and TRBJ1-2; D remains ambiguous. CDR1 and CDR2 from the germline V gene are DFQATT and SNEGSKA (reference sequence). V shed 5 bases and J shed 2 bases, with 3 bases lying between them. The CDR3 sequence is 10 residues long. Here the CDR3 DNA reads TGCAGTGCTGGGAACTATGGCTACACCTTC. Residues: CSAGNYGYTF.

The chain uses TRBV19 and TRBJ1-5, with 7 bases fitting TRBD1. CDR1 and CDR2 (germline): LNHDA, SQIVND (reference sequence). The length of the CDR3 is 16 residues. With V trimmed by 3 bases and J by 8 bases, 13 bases remained unmatched. The CDR3 DNA reads TGTGCCAGTAGTATCTCCCGGGACAGCTACTGGAAGCCCCAGCATTTT. Translating it yields CASSISRDSYWKPQHF.

The chain carries TRBV25-1 and TRBJ2-2; 8 bases are shared with TRBD1. Germline-derived CDR1 and CDR2 are MGHDK and SYGVNS. J was trimmed by 5 bases and V by 5 bases; bases with no gene match: 7. The CDR3 extends over 15 amino acids. The CDR3 nucleotides are TGTGCCAGCAGTCCTCCGGGACAGGTGACCGGGGAGCTGTTTTTT. Its protein is CASSPPGQVTGELFF.

This clone was counted once. This chain joins TRBV4-3 and TRBJ2-7; the D gene could be TRBD1 or TRBD2 (7 bases each). The V gene's germline CDR1 is LGHNA and CDR2 YSLEER. V lost 1 base to trimming and J lost 9 bases, with 16 bases between them. The CDR3 runs to 14 residues. CDR3 nucleotides: TGCGCCAGCAGCCAAGGGACAGGCGGGAGAGCGCAGTACTTC. It specifies CASSQGTGGRAQYF.

The rearrangement joins TRBV11-1 to TRBJ1-1, with D uncertain. In germline, CDR1 is SGHAT, CDR2 FQDESV (reference sequence). V gave up 5 bases and J gave up 2 bases, with 12 bases separating them. The CDR3 spans 14 residues. The DNA of the CDR3 is TGTGCCAGCAGCACGCGGAGTCTCAACACTGAAGCTTTCTTT. This gives the protein CASSTRSLNTEAFF.

This chain uses TRBV7-2 with TRBJ1-2; the D is unclear. The germline V and J ends were trimmed by 1 base and 7 bases, with 10 bases remaining between them. The CDR3 is made up of 13 amino acids. From germline, CDR1 is SGHTA and CDR2 FQGNSA. This chain's CDR3 is CASSLGLGSGYTF. The CDR3 region has the DNA TGTGCCAGCAGCTTAGGCCTCGGGAGTGGCTACACCTTC.

The chain combines TRBV6-4 with TRBJ1-1; perhaps TRBD1 as D (5 bases). This CDR3 is built from 13 residues. Germline-derived CDR1 and CDR2 are MRHNA and SNTAGT. The V end lost 5 bases, the J end lost 4 bases, and 11 bases lay between the germline ends. CDR3 amino acids: CASSYRGGTEAFF. The CDR3 bases are TGTGCCAGCAGTTACCGGGGGGGCACTGAAGCTTTCTTT.

This rearrangement joins TRBV11-3 to TRBJ1-1; tentative D call: TRBD1 (5 bases). The CDR3 length is 13 residues. CDR1 and CDR2 from the germline V gene are SGHNT and YENEEA. Trimming took off 5 bases at V and 1 base at J, with 8 bases between the two ends. CDR3 sequence: CASSLTGNTEAFF. The CDR3 DNA reads TGTGCCAGCAGCCTAACAGGGAACACTGAAGCTTTCTTT.

V is TRBV4-2 and J is TRBJ1-1; D remains unclear. CDR3 size: 15 residues. V was cut by 0 bases and J by 4 bases, with 12 bases left in between. In germline, CDR1 is LGHNA, CDR2 YNFKEQ. The CDR3: CASSQDTSGGTEAFF. CDR3 sequence (DNA): TGTGCCAGCAGCCAAGATACAAGTGGCGGCACTGAAGCTTTCTTT.

V is TRBV7-8 and J is TRBJ1-4, with D unresolved. The CDR3 sequence is 14 residues long. The ends were cut back, 1 base at V and 8 bases at J, with 11 bases in the middle. Germline assignment: CDR1 SGHVS and CDR2 FQNEAQ. CDR3 sequence (DNA): TGTGCCAGCAGCTTAGGAAGGGTTACCGAAAAACTGTTTTTT. Its translation: CASSLGRVTEKLFF. Full variable domain (outside the CDR3, taken from reference TRBV7-8 and TRBJ1-4): GAGVSQSPRYKVAKRGQDVALRCDPISGHVSLFWYQQALGQGPEFLTYFQNEAQLDKSGLPSDRFFAERPEGSVSTLKIQRTQQEDSAVYLCASSLGRVTEKLFFGSGTQLSVL.

The V gene is TRBV29-1, the J gene TRBJ1-5; 9 bases fit TRBD1. The trim removed 6 bases at V and 3 bases at J, leaving 6 bases unmatched. The CDR3 extends over 14 amino acids. The germline V gene encodes CDR1 SQVTM and CDR2 ANQGSEA. The CDR3 is CSVAGTGNNQPQHF. The CDR3, as DNA: TGCAGCGTCGCCGGGACAGGGAACAATCAGCCCCAGCATTTT.

V usage is TRBV18 and J usage is TRBJ1-1; 10 bases are shared with TRBD1. Germline CDR1 reads KGHSH; CDR2 reads LQKENI. V shed 3 bases and J 4 bases; nucleotides not matched to a gene: 5. This CDR3 has 15 residues. The CDR3 DNA reads TGTGCCAGCTCACCGGGACAGGGGTTTTCCACTGAAGCTTTCTTT. Protein: CASSPGQGFSTEAFF.

The rearrangement joins TRBV7-2 to TRBJ2-7, with D maybe TRBD2 (5 bases). The CDR3 is 14 residues long. The germline gives CDR1 SGHTA, CDR2 FQGNSA. Trimming pared 5 bases from V and 4 bases from J, leaving 15 bases between. CDR3 residues: CASSPDPRTYEQYF. For the CDR3, the DNA is TGTGCCAGCAGCCCGGACCCTAGGACTTACGAGCAGTACTTC.

In its sample, this clone was seen once. The chain combines TRBV6-1 with TRBJ2-1; the match to TRBD2 covers 8 bases. The ends lost 4 bases at V and 3 bases at J; junction bases unmatched: 11. Germline CDR1 reads MNHNS; CDR2 reads SASEGT. The CDR3 runs to 17 residues. This chain's CDR3 is CASSASGLSVNYNEQFF. In DNA, the CDR3 is TGTGCCAGCAGTGCTAGCGGGTTATCGGTAAACTACAATGAGCAGTTCTTC.

The genes are TRBV6-1 and TRBJ1-4, with a possible D match to TRBD1 (6 bases). CDR3 length: 14 amino acids. Germline V gene lookup returns CDR1 MNHNS and CDR2 SASEGT. V was shortened by 9 bases and J by 0 bases, with 11 bases between the two germline ends. The CDR3 region is CASDRTATNEKLFF. The CDR3 nucleotides are TGTGCCAGTGACAGGACCGCAACTAATGAAAAACTGTTTTTT.